These 32 T cell receptor beta chains originate from one sample sequenced in a study of shared clonotypes between healthy human individuals. TCRdb keeps only in-frame clones here, not all; method: immunoSEQ multiplex PCR. The sample carries around 320,000 clones, more than 75% recorded once. The sequencing sample was made of memory CD8+ T cells sorted from blood. Subset: CD45RO+ cells pooled with CCR7-negative TemRA cells. The origin of the receptors is a man younger than 35 in good health.

The chain joins TRBV30 to TRBJ1-1, with TRBD1 as a possible D gene (5 bases). Trimming stripped 4 bases from V and 11 bases from J, with 14 bases between. The germline V gene encodes CDR1 GTSNPN and CDR2 SVGIG (reference sequence). There are 11 residues in the CDR3. The CDR3 DNA is TGTGCCTGGACTTGGGGGGGGACGGCTTTCTTT. It specifies CAWTWGGTAFF. Full variable domain (remainder filled in from reference TRBV30 and TRBJ1-1): SQTIHQWPATLVQPVGSPLSLECTVEGTSNPNLYWYRQAAGRGLQLLFYSVGIGQISSEVPQNLSASRPQDRQFILSSKKLLLSDSGFYLCAWTWGGTAFFGQGTRLTVV.

J is TRBJ2-5 and V is TRBV15; D is unclear. The V end lost 0 bases, the J end lost 8 bases, and 7 bases lay between the germline ends. This CDR3 is built from 12 residues. Germline lookup yields CDR1 LNHNV and CDR2 YYDKDF (reference sequence). DNA for the CDR3: TGTGCCACCAGCAGAGATAGTGATACCCAGTACTTC. It specifies CATSRDSDTQYF.

The chain recombines TRBV19 with TRBJ1-6; D unclear. The CDR3 runs to 16 residues. With 3 bases removed from V and 3 bases from J, the gap between germline ends came to 12 bases. Germline V CDR1 and CDR2: LNHDA, SQIVND (reference sequence). CDR3 sequence (DNA): TGTGCCAGTAGTATGGATAGGGAAGGCTATAATTCACCCCTCCACTTT. It encodes CASSMDREGYNSPLHF.

V usage is TRBV7-8 and J usage is TRBJ2-7; possible D gene TRBD1, 6 bases. CDR1 is SGHVS and CDR2 is FQNEAQ in the germline V gene. The germline V and J ends were trimmed by 7 bases and 7 bases, with 14 bases remaining between them. This CDR3 comprises 12 residues. As DNA, the CDR3 is TGTGCCAGCACTCCGGACAGCTGGGAGCAGTACTTC. Translation: CASTPDSWEQYF.

V is TRBV11-2 and J is TRBJ2-7, with TRBD2 matching 14 bases. This CDR3 region has 16 residues. V trimming: 5 bases; J trimming: 3 bases; junction bases outside the gene matches: 6. Germline V CDR1 and CDR2: SGHAT, FQNNGV. The CDR3 reads CASSPGLAGARYEQYF. As DNA, the CDR3 is TGTGCCAGCAGCCCGGGACTAGCGGGAGCACGCTACGAGCAGTACTTC. Full variable domain (remainder filled in from reference TRBV11-2 and TRBJ2-7): EAGVAQSPRYKIIEKRQSVAFWCNPISGHATLYWYQQILGQGPKLLIQFQNNGVVDDSQLPKDRFSAERLKGVDSTLKIQPAKLEDSAVYLCASSPGLAGARYEQYFGPGTRLTVT.

For this clone: Additional DNA sequences in this sample encode the identical CDR3. This rearrangement joins TRBV4-1 to TRBJ1-2; D is unresolved. V shed 0 bases and J shed 2 bases, with 7 bases lying between them. CDR1 is MGHRA, CDR2 YSYEKL, per germline. CDR3 length equals 14 residues. CDR3 in DNA: TGCGCCAGCAGCCAAGAAGGCGGAAACTATGGCTACACCTTC. This encodes CASSQEGGNYGYTF.

On this clone: At one of its ends the junction is not consistent with the germline gene, which may arise from a read error. This chain uses TRBV7-7 with TRBJ2-5, with D uncertain. CDR1 SSHAT and CDR2 FNYEAQ come from the germline V gene (reference sequence). The CDR3 consists of 14 residues. The CDR3: CASSLNIMGETQYF. The CDR3 coding sequence is TGTGCTAGCAGCTTAAACATAATGGGGGAGACCCAGTACTTC.

This clone was detected ten times or more. The rearrangement links TRBV2 to TRBJ2-5; no definite D call. V was clipped by 1 base and J by 6 bases, with 15 bases between them. CDR3 length: 15 amino acids. Looked up from germline, CDR1 is SNHLY and CDR2 is FYNNEI. The CDR3 is CASSEETTTGQTQYF. The CDR3 nucleotides are TGTGCCAGCAGTGAAGAAACAACTACCGGGCAGACCCAGTACTTC.

This clone was recorded a few times. The V and J genes are TRBV27 and TRBJ2-7, with TRBD1 as a possible D gene (5 bases). Germline V gene sequence: CDR1 MNHEY, CDR2 SMNVEV (reference sequence). Between the trimmed V and J ends, which lost 0 bases and 3 bases, there was a span of 15 bases. The CDR3 consists of 16 residues. The CDR3 spells CASSLSWQGADYEQYF. In DNA, the CDR3 is TGTGCCAGCAGTTTATCGTGGCAAGGGGCTGACTACGAGCAGTACTTC.

This clone has just one count. The chain couples TRBV5-1 to TRBJ1-2; 8 positions agree with TRBD1. There are 18 residues in the CDR3. Germline CDR1 reads SGHRS; CDR2 reads YFSETQ. Trimming at V came to 1 base and at J to 4 bases, leaving 15 bases not matched to a gene. The CDR3 DNA sequence: TGCGCCAGCAGCTTGTTACCCCTGGAACAGGGGGGTTCCTATGGCTACACCTTC. This gives the protein CASSLLPLEQGGSYGYTF.

This chain uses TRBV28 with TRBJ2-7, with 12 nucleotides matching TRBD2. Germline values: CDR1 MDHEN, CDR2 SYDVKM. The CDR3 totals 16 residues. Trimming cost V 5 bases and J 7 bases; bases outside gene matches: 12. CDR3 coding DNA: TGTGCCAGCAGTACTATATGGACTAGCGGGACAGGGGAGCAGTACTTC. This encodes CASSTIWTSGTGEQYF.

The chain has TRBV2 and TRBJ2-5; D is unresolved. Germline-derived CDR1 and CDR2 are SNHLY and FYNNEI. Trimming pared 5 bases from V and 10 bases from J, leaving 26 bases between. CDR3 length equals 16 residues. This chain's CDR3 is CASSSYSDPSRNGQYF. CDR3 DNA: TGTGCCAGCAGTTCCTACAGTGATCCTTCAAGAAATGGCCAGTACTTC.

The chain uses TRBV10-2 and TRBJ2-1, with 10 nucleotides matching TRBD2. V gave up 2 bases and J gave up 7 bases; unmatched junction bases: 8. The CDR3 covers 16 residues. The germline V gene encodes CDR1 WSHSY and CDR2 SAAADI. DNA for the CDR3: TGCGCCAGCAGTGAGCCGGGACTAGCGTTCAGTAATGAGCAGTTCTTC. Amino acids: CASSEPGLAFSNEQFF.

The chain joins TRBV25-1 to TRBJ2-1; D unclear. With 7 bases removed from V and 0 bases from J, the gap between germline ends came to 10 bases. The germline V gene has CDR1 MGHDK and CDR2 SYGVNS. This CDR3 spans 14 amino acids. CDR3 sequence: CASIGPSSYNEQFF. CDR3 coding DNA: TGTGCCAGCATCGGACCGAGCTCCTACAATGAGCAGTTCTTC.

The V gene is TRBV4-3, the J gene TRBJ2-5; TRBD1 or TRBD2 may be the D gene (6 bases each). This CDR3 is built from 21 residues. V was pared by 1 base and J by 5 bases, with 32 bases between. Germline values: CDR1 LGHNA, CDR2 YSLEER. CDR3 in DNA: TGCGCCAGCAGCCAAGGGTCGTTGACGGAGGGGCACCTGAGACAGGTGGAGACCCAGTACTTC. Its protein product is CASSQGSLTEGHLRQVETQYF.

The genes are TRBV11-2 and TRBJ2-5; possibly TRBD1 for D (5 bases). Germline V gives CDR1 SGHAT, CDR2 FQNNGV. The CDR3 contains 16 residues. V shed 1 base and J shed 1 base, with 13 bases lying between them. The CDR3 DNA follows: TGTGCCAGCAGCTTAGTTCTAGTTCAGGGCCAAGAGACCCAGTACTTC. Translation: CASSLVLVQGQETQYF.

The chain uses TRBV4-3 and TRBJ2-3, with TRBD2 matching over 9 bases. The CDR3 has 18 residues. Germline trimming cut 0 bases from V and 5 bases from J; bases unmatched to any gene: 12. CDR1 and CDR2 from the germline V gene are LGHNA and YSLEER. CDR3 sequence: CASSQDGWAGGGRDTQYF. The CDR3 region has the DNA TGCGCCAGCAGCCAAGATGGCTGGGCGGGAGGGGGAAGAGATACGCAGTATTTT.

V gene TRBV7-8 combines with J gene TRBJ2-7; 8 bases line up with TRBD2. The CDR3 covers 13 residues. CDR1 and CDR2 from the germline V gene are SGHVS and FQNEAQ. The V and J ends lost 6 bases and 3 bases, in that order; junction bases with no gene match: 4. The CDR3, as DNA: TGTGCCAGCAGTTTCGGGGGGGACTACGAGCAGTACTTC. As protein: CASSFGGDYEQYF.

The V call is TRBV2, the J call TRBJ2-2, with a tentative D call TRBD2 (7 bases). The CDR3 contains 16 residues. The V end was cut by 3 bases, the J end by 6 bases, with 17 bases between. Per germline, CDR1 SNHLY and CDR2 FYNNEI. CDR3 residues: CASSDKGGRRPGELFF. Written as DNA, the CDR3 is TGTGCCAGCAGTGATAAGGGGGGGCGTAGGCCCGGGGAGCTGTTTTTT.

The V and J genes are TRBV11-2 and TRBJ2-3; 11 nucleotides line up with TRBD2. In germline, CDR1 is SGHAT, CDR2 FQNNGV. The CDR3 loop spans 15 amino acids. The V and J ends lost 2 bases and 6 bases, in that order; junction bases with no gene match: 4. DNA for the CDR3: TGTGCCAGCAGCTTACTAGCGGGGGGACAGGATACGCAGTATTTT. Translation gives CASSLLAGGQDTQYF.

The J gene is TRBJ2-1, the V gene TRBV29-1; D is unresolved. CDR3 length equals 14 residues. Germline V CDR1 and CDR2: SQVTM, ANQGSEA. The V and J ends lost 4 bases and 1 base respectively, with 11 bases between them. The CDR3 spells CSVVGYVSYNEQFF. Here the CDR3 DNA reads TGCAGCGTTGTCGGTTATGTTTCCTACAATGAGCAGTTCTTC.

The V gene is TRBV29-1, the J gene TRBJ2-3, with 7 bases identical to TRBD2. Germline CDR1 SQVTM, CDR2 ANQGSEA. This CDR3 contains 15 residues. Germline trimming cut 4 bases from V and 2 bases from J; bases unmatched to any gene: 9. The CDR3 coding sequence is TGCAGCGTTGGAGGGGCCGGACTAGTCACAGATACGCAGTATTTT. Amino acids: CSVGGAGLVTDTQYF.

The chain carries TRBV7-2 and TRBJ1-6, with TRBD1 identical over 8 bases. The trim removed 1 base at V and 10 bases at J, leaving 6 bases unmatched. CDR3 length: 15 amino acids. Germline V gives CDR1 SGHTA, CDR2 FQGNSA. This CDR3 is CASSLGQGYRSPLHF. The DNA of the CDR3 is TGTGCCAGCAGCTTAGGACAGGGGTATCGGTCACCCCTCCACTTT.

The chain employs TRBV27 and TRBJ2-1, with 13 bases identical to TRBD2. CDR3 length equals 16 residues. CDR1 MNHEY and CDR2 SMNVEV come from the germline V gene (reference sequence). Trimming cost V 2 bases and J 5 bases; bases outside gene matches: 3. CDR3 sequence: CASSLIGLAGDNEQFF. CDR3 sequence (DNA): TGTGCCAGCAGTTTAATTGGACTAGCGGGGGACAATGAGCAGTTCTTC.

CDR3: CASSPGPHGYTF. In DNA form, the CDR3 reads TGTGCCAGCAGCCCGGGACCGCATGGCTACACCTTC. The chain combines TRBV5-4 with TRBJ1-2; TRBD1 might be the D (5 bases). The CDR3 covers 12 residues. V dropped 4 bases and J dropped 6 bases, with 10 bases sitting between them. Germline V gives CDR1 SGHNT, CDR2 YYREEE (reference sequence).

The chain links TRBV15 to TRBJ2-7, with no clear D. V was trimmed by 5 bases and J by 2 bases, leaving 10 bases between them. CDR1 is LNHNV, CDR2 YYDKDF, per germline (reference sequence). The CDR3 length is 13 residues. CDR3 sequence: CATSRTEAYEQYF. The CDR3 DNA follows: TGTGCCACCAGCCGGACCGAGGCCTACGAGCAGTACTTC.

The chain joins TRBV27 to TRBJ2-5, with 9 bases that match TRBD2. Germline V gives CDR1 MNHEY, CDR2 SMNVEV (reference sequence). Trimming removed 5 bases from V and 0 bases from J; junction bases left unmatched: 7. This CDR3 has 16 amino acids. CDR3 in DNA: TGTGCCAGCAGTCCGGGACTAGCAATGTACCAAGAGACCCAGTACTTC. Protein: CASSPGLAMYQETQYF.

The chain joins TRBV5-4 to TRBJ2-3; no clear D. The germline V gene encodes CDR1 SGHNT and CDR2 YYREEE (reference sequence). V was cut by 9 bases and J by 9 bases, with 14 bases left in between. The CDR3 runs to 11 residues. The CDR3 is CATQWELTQYF. The DNA for the CDR3 is TGTGCCACCCAGTGGGAATTAACGCAGTATTTT.

This clone was seen more than once but under ten times. The gene calls are TRBV7-6 and TRBJ1-2; D is perhaps TRBD1 (5 bases). From germline, CDR1 is SGHVS and CDR2 FNYEAQ. V dropped 5 bases and J dropped 4 bases, with 11 bases sitting between them. This CDR3 contains 13 residues. This CDR3 is CASSLRQGYGYTF. CDR3 DNA sequence: TGTGCCAGCAGCCTCCGGCAGGGCTATGGCTACACCTTC.

This clone was seen a few times. The genes are TRBV25-1 and TRBJ1-1; 8 bases are a match to TRBD1. J was trimmed by 4 bases and V by 7 bases; bases with no gene match: 5. Germline CDR1 and CDR2: MGHDK and SYGVNS. This CDR3 contains 13 residues. CDR3 in DNA: TGTGCCAGCAATCAGGGGGCTGGCACTGAAGCTTTCTTT. It codes for CASNQGAGTEAFF.

The chain couples TRBV9 to TRBJ2-5; possible D gene TRBD2, 6 bases. Germline V gene sequence: CDR1 SGDLS, CDR2 YYNGEE. The CDR3 consists of 17 residues. Trimming left V 3 bases short and J 0 bases short, with 18 bases between. The CDR3 DNA reads as TGTGCCAGCAGCGCCCCTATTAGGGACTTAGACCAAGAGACCCAGTACTTC. This gives the protein CASSAPIRDLDQETQYF. The full variable domain, in which reference TRBV9 and TRBJ2-5 provide the parts outside the CDR3, is DSGVTQTPKHLITATGQRVTLRCSPRSGDLSVYWYQQSLDQGLQFLIQYYNGEERAKGNILERFSAQQFPDLHSELNLSSLELGDSALYFCASSAPIRDLDQETQYFGPGTRLLVL.

Notes on this clone: Different DNA sequences within this sample yield the same CDR3. The rearrangement links TRBV5-1 to TRBJ1-1; no reliable D call. The length of the CDR3 is 11 residues. V lost 3 bases and J lost 2, with 2 bases in between. The germline V gene encodes CDR1 SGHRS and CDR2 YFSETQ. The CDR3: CASSSNTEAFF. In DNA form, the CDR3 reads TGCGCCAGCAGCTCTAACACTGAAGCTTTCTTT.